The rows below give T cell receptor beta chains drawn from one sample of a study of blood T cells in healthy people across ages. Via MiXCR, TCRdb re-called the 5' RACE reads, giving one row per CDR3 protein. The sample includes about 1 million distinct CDR3 sequences, roughly 45% of them seen just once. Sample: blood. The source is a woman aged 55-70 years in good health. CDR3s include the opening cysteine and the closing phenylalanine or tryptophan. The D gene is left open where the match is weak. A row's size may be missing; if present it is once, few, many or a size class.

J	V	D	size	CDR3	DNA
TRBJ2-7	TRBV2	-	-	CATAGNYEQYF	TGTGCCACCGCTGGAAACTACGAGCAGTACTTC
TRBJ2-5	TRBV2	-	-	CASKGQQETQYF	TGTGCCAGCAAAGGGCAACAAGAGACCCAGTACTTC
TRBJ2-1	TRBV20-1	TRBD2	-	CSARVRGGGAYNEQFF	TGCAGTGCTCGCGTGCGGGGCGGGGGTGCCTACAATGAGCAGTTCTTC
TRBJ2-7	TRBV6-5	-	few	CASSYFQGSEQYF	TGTGCCAGCAGTTACTTCCAGGGATCCGAGCAGTACTTC
TRBJ1-2	TRBV20-1	-	-	CSADPRTAAGSRGYTF	TGCAGTGCCGACCCTAGGACAGCCGCAGGATCCCGCGGCTACACCTTC
TRBJ2-7	TRBV7-2	TRBD1	-	CASRPDRGEQYF	TGTGCCAGCAGACCTGACAGGGGCGAGCAGTACTTC
TRBJ2-1	TRBV10-3	TRBD2	-	CATSPGLAESSSYNEQFF	TGTGCCACCTCTCCCGGACTAGCGGAATCTAGCTCCTACAATGAGCAGTTCTTC
TRBJ2-5	TRBV6-4	-	-	CASSARAQDEQYF	TGTGCCAGCAGTGCCCGGGCCCAGGATGAGCAGTACTTC
TRBJ2-7	TRBV29-1	TRBD2	many	CSVGTSGRARAGEQYF	TGCAGCGTTGGGACTAGCGGGAGGGCCCGTGCTGGCGAGCAGTACTTC
TRBJ2-5	TRBV15	-	-	CATGRGPETQYF	TGTGCCACCGGCCGGGGGCCAGAGACCCAGTACTTC
TRBJ2-3	TRBV20-1	-	once	CSAVTLESSTDTQYF	TGCAGTGCTGTAACGCTGGAATCTAGCACAGATACGCAGTATTTT
TRBJ2-3	TRBV20-1	-	many	CSATPLGHTQYF	TGCAGTGCTACCCCCCTAGGCCATACGCAGTATTTT
TRBJ2-5	TRBV20-1	TRBD2	many	CSARDGRGGKTQYF	TGCAGTGCTAGAGATGGGAGGGGAGGAAAGACCCAGTACTTC
TRBJ2-1	TRBV20-1	TRBD2	few	CSATSGRRAYNEQFF	TGCAGTGCGACCAGCGGGAGGAGGGCCTACAATGAGCAGTTCTTC
TRBJ1-1	TRBV9	-	-	CASSVATVPNTEAFF	TGTGCCAGCAGCGTAGCGACAGTCCCGAACACTGAAGCTTTCTTT
TRBJ2-4	TRBV28	-	few	CASSFDGTGAKNIQYF	TGTGCCAGCAGTTTCGACGGCACGGGGGCCAAAAACATTCAGTACTTC
TRBJ2-3	TRBV27	-	few	CASSFRLGLGTDTQYF	TGTGCCAGCAGTTTTCGATTGGGGTTGGGCACAGATACGCAGTATTTT
TRBJ2-5	TRBV24-1	-	-	CATSETGGGETQYF	TGTGCCACCAGTGAAACTGGGGGTGGGGAGACCCAGTACTTC
TRBJ2-3	TRBV25-1	-	few	CASDRWEEDTQYF	TGTGCCAGCGACCGGTGGGAGGAAGATACGCAGTATTTT
TRBJ2-2	TRBV5-1	-	-	CASSTGSFATGELFF	TGCGCCAGCAGCACGGGGTCTTTCGCCACCGGGGAGCTGTTTTTT
TRBJ2-3	TRBV7-9	TRBD2	-	CASSLDIAGSPTDTQYF	TGTGCCAGCAGCTTAGATATAGCGGGCTCACCCACAGATACGCAGTATTTT
TRBJ2-1	TRBV7-3	-	-	CASSLAGLRYNEQFF	TGTGCCAGCAGCTTAGCAGGACTTCGCTACAATGAGCAGTTCTTC
TRBJ1-4	TRBV27	-	-	CASSLQAGPNEKLFF	TGTGCCAGCTCCCTGCAGGCAGGACCTAATGAAAAACTGTTTTTT
TRBJ2-7	TRBV6-1	-	few	CASSEALNEQYF	TGTGCCAGCAGTGAAGCCTTAAACGAGCAGTACTTC
TRBJ1-2	TRBV29-1	TRBD1	-	CSVDLTGGTF	TGCAGCGTTGACCTGACAGGGGGGACCTTC
TRBJ2-7	TRBV20-1	-	-	CSAVQGFSGEQYF	TGCAGTGCTGTACAGGGTTTTTCGGGCGAGCAGTACTTC
TRBJ2-4	TRBV9	-	once	CASNNAGSNEQYF	TGTGCCAGCAATAACGCGGGTAGCAATGAGCAGTACTTC
TRBJ2-1	TRBV20-1	-	-	CSAREWGRAGAGNEQFF	TGCAGTGCTAGAGAATGGGGGCGCGCGGGAGCGGGCAATGAGCAGTTCTTC
TRBJ1-2	TRBV7-9	-	many	CASSLDGSNYGYTF	TGTGCCAGCAGCTTAGATGGCAGCAACTATGGCTACACCTTC
TRBJ2-7	TRBV7-6	TRBD2	few	CASSREAGGRDSYEQYF	TGTGCCAGCAGTCGAGAAGCGGGAGGACGAGACTCCTACGAGCAGTACTTC
TRBJ2-7	TRBV5-1	TRBD1	few	CASSFWDRVPYEQYF	TGCGCCAGCAGCTTCTGGGACAGGGTCCCCTACGAGCAGTACTTC
TRBJ2-1	TRBV5-1	TRBD2	-	CASSFTSVKSNEQFF	TGCGCCAGCAGCTTTACTAGCGTGAAAAGCAATGAGCAGTTCTTC
TRBJ2-5	TRBV6-5	-	few	CASSYSFLSQETQYF	TGTGCCAGCAGTTACTCGTTTCTGTCCCAAGAGACCCAGTACTTC
TRBJ2-1	TRBV6-2/TRBV6-3	TRBD2	-	CASRIAGGSNNEQFF	TGTGCCAGCAGGATAGCGGGAGGAAGTAACAATGAGCAGTTCTTC
TRBJ2-1	TRBV2	-	-	CASSDGGGGDEQFF	TGTGCCAGCAGTGACGGTGGGGGGGGCGATGAGCAGTTCTTC
TRBJ2-7	TRBV28	-	-	CASSFPHRDEQYF	TGTGCCAGCAGTTTCCCTCACCGCGACGAGCAGTACTTC
TRBJ2-7	TRBV10-3	TRBD1	-	CAISPGTAGQGTYEQYF	TGTGCCATCAGTCCTGGGACTGCTGGACAGGGGACCTACGAGCAGTACTTC
TRBJ2-7	TRBV20-1	TRBD2	-	CSAPTSGEYNEQYF	TGCAGTGCTCCTACTAGCGGGGAATACAATGAGCAGTACTTC
TRBJ2-3	TRBV28	-	-	CASRPPAEGTDTQYF	TGTGCCAGCAGACCCCCAGCCGAGGGCACAGATACGCAGTATTTT
TRBJ2-5	TRBV10-1	TRBD1	-	CASMTDRVSETQYF	TGCGCCAGCATGACCGACAGGGTCTCAGAGACCCAGTACTTC
TRBJ2-3	TRBV20-1	TRBD2	-	CSANRPSGRLDTQYF	TGCAGTGCTAATCGCCCTAGCGGGAGATTAGATACGCAGTATTTT
TRBJ1-6	TRBV27	-	-	CASSLSPGDSSPLHF	TGTGCCAGCAGTTTATCGCCAGGGGATAGTTCACCCCTCCACTTT
TRBJ2-3	TRBV28	-	-	CASRPTITDTQYF	TGTGCCAGCAGGCCGACCATCACAGATACGCAGTATTTT
TRBJ2-7	TRBV10-3	-	-	CAISAGNEPYEQYF	TGTGCCATCAGCGCGGGAAACGAGCCCTACGAGCAGTACTTC
TRBJ2-1	TRBV3-1	-	few	CASSQDDRLLLGNEQFF	TGTGCCAGCAGCCAAGATGACAGGCTACTCCTAGGCAATGAGCAGTTCTTC
TRBJ2-2	TRBV10-1	-	few	CATSRGPNTGELFF	TGCGCCACCAGTCGGGGCCCGAACACCGGGGAGCTGTTTTTT
TRBJ2-7	TRBV20-1	TRBD1	once	CSATRGLAHIQYF	TGCAGTGCTACAAGGGGGCTAGCTCATATTCAGTACTTC
TRBJ1-1	TRBV29-1	-	-	CSVMTVRADTEAFF	TGCAGCGTGATGACAGTACGGGCCGACACTGAAGCTTTCTTT
TRBJ2-5	TRBV27	-	few	CASSAGGPGQETQYF	TGTGCCAGCAGTGCCGGGGGTCCAGGGCAAGAGACCCAGTACTTC
TRBJ2-1	TRBV12-5	-	-	CATGRGNEQFF	TGTGCTACCGGGAGAGGTAATGAGCAGTTCTTC
TRBJ2-3	TRBV5-1	-	-	CASSYAGNPTDTQYF	TGCGCCAGCAGCTATGCGGGAAATCCCACAGATACGCAGTATTTT
TRBJ2-3	TRBV29-1	-	few	CSVQGIYTDTQYF	TGCAGCGTTCAAGGTATATACACAGATACGCAGTATTTT
TRBJ1-2	TRBV12-3/TRBV12-4	TRBD1	once	CASSVDRVAYGYTF	TGTGCCAGCAGTGTGGACAGGGTGGCCTATGGCTACACCTTC
TRBJ2-1	TRBV3-1	-	-	CASSHLTSYNNEQFF	TGTGCCAGCAGCCATCTTACTTCTTATAACAATGAGCAGTTCTTC
TRBJ2-7	TRBV5-6	-	few	CASSQIRTAGGYEQYF	TGTGCCAGCAGTCAAATCCGGACAGCGGGCGGCTACGAGCAGTACTTC
TRBJ2-1	TRBV15	-	-	CATRARDFYNEQFF	TGTGCCACCAGAGCCCGTGACTTCTACAATGAGCAGTTCTTC
TRBJ2-4	TRBV3-1	-	-	CASSQDSGVAKNIQYF	TGTGCCAGCAGCCAAGACTCGGGAGTGGCCAAAAACATTCAGTACTTC
TRBJ2-1	TRBV7-8	TRBD2	-	CASRLTSATYTRGYNEQFF	TGTGCCAGCAGATTGACTAGCGCCACCTACACACGGGGCTACAATGAGCAGTTCTTC
TRBJ2-5	TRBV29-1	-	few	CSVAALETQYF	TGCAGCGTTGCCGCCTTGGAGACCCAGTACTTC
TRBJ2-5	TRBV18	TRBD1	-	CASSPLPRDSAYNEQYF	TGTGCCAGCTCACCCCTACCTCGGGACAGTGCCTACAATGAGCAGTACTTC